A single sample gave rise to the 30 T cell receptor beta chains below, sequenced in a study of OX40 agonist ivuxolimab in advanced cancers. The library relied on the immunoSEQ multiplex PCR assay. TCRdb re-hosts the immuneACCESS table, in-frame sequences only. Its copies lack some clones; in the studies checked, an unresolved V gene accounts for under half of them, and the cause for the rest is not known. The sample data list roughly 49,000 clones, and 80% to 85% of these were observed just once. The ten largest clones capture 2.5% to 3.5% of the sample. The sequenced sample was CD4+ or CD8+ T cells sorted from blood, obtained in a trial of the OX40 agonist ivuxolimab. All receptors derive from an adult with an advanced solid tumor such as melanoma, head and neck, liver or kidney cancer.

The chain recombines TRBV6-5 with TRBJ2-3; TRBD1 might be the D (5 bases). There are 14 residues in the CDR3. Deletions cut 1 base from V and 2 bases from J, with 7 bases between. Looked up from germline, CDR1 is MNHEY and CDR2 is SVGAGI. The CDR3 loop reads CASSYLQATDTQYF. The CDR3 DNA sequence: TGTGCCAGCAGTTACTTACAGGCCACAGATACGCAGTATTTT.

The chain couples TRBV6-6 to TRBJ2-5; TRBD2 agrees at 8 bases. The CDR3 contains 16 residues. With 0 bases clipped from V and 2 bases from J, the junction kept 5 bases outside the gene matches. Germline lookup yields CDR1 MNHNY and CDR2 SVGAGI (reference sequence). The CDR3 DNA is TGTGCCAGCAGTTACTCGAACAGCGGGGGTCAAGAGACCCAGTACTTC. Amino acids: CASSYSNSGGQETQYF.

This rearrangement joins TRBV5-1 to TRBJ2-7; 11 nucleotides line up with TRBD2. Germline V CDR1 and CDR2: SGHRS, YFSETQ. The CDR3 covers 16 residues. Germline trimming cut 2 bases from V and 0 bases from J; bases unmatched to any gene: 4. The CDR3 sequence is CASSFSSGGFSYEQYF. In DNA, the CDR3 is TGCGCCAGCAGCTTCTCTAGCGGGGGGTTCTCCTACGAGCAGTACTTC.

This clone was detected once. This sequence joins TRBV15 and TRBJ2-3, with D uncertain. This CDR3 spans 15 amino acids. Trimming cost V 0 bases and J 1 base, with 8 bases left between them. Germline V gives CDR1 LNHNV, CDR2 YYDKDF (reference sequence). The DNA for the CDR3 is TGTGCCACCAGCAGAGAGCAGGAGCGCACAGATACGCAGTATTTT. Encoded protein: CATSREQERTDTQYF.

This chain links TRBV7-6 with TRBJ2-5; 12 bases fit TRBD2. Unmatched junction bases numbered 10, after V lost 0 bases and J lost 5 bases. The germline V gene has CDR1 SGHVS and CDR2 FNYEAQ. CDR3 size: 18 residues. CDR3 region: CASSLALLAGGLGETQYF. Written as DNA, the CDR3 is TGTGCCAGCAGCTTAGCGTTGCTAGCGGGGGGGCTGGGGGAGACCCAGTACTTC.

The chain has TRBV5-1 and TRBJ2-1; 12 nucleotides align to TRBD2. CDR1 SGHRS and CDR2 YFSETQ come from the germline V gene. The CDR3 consists of 17 residues. Trimming took 6 bases from V and 1 from J; bases not matched to a gene: 8. The CDR3 sequence is CASTPSGGAGSYNEQFF. DNA for the CDR3: TGCGCCAGCACGCCTAGCGGGGGGGCCGGGTCCTACAATGAGCAGTTCTTC.

This clone has more than one count but fewer than ten. This chain uses TRBV11-1 with TRBJ2-7, with 8 bases matching TRBD1. With 4 bases clipped from V and 5 bases from J, the junction kept 4 bases outside the gene matches. The CDR3 extends over 13 amino acids. Germline CDR1 and CDR2: SGHAT and FQDESV (reference sequence). The CDR3 nucleotides read TGTGCCAGCAGCTCGGACAGGGTTCACGAGCAGTACTTC. It specifies CASSSDRVHEQYF. The full variable domain, its missing parts supplied by reference TRBV11-1 and TRBJ2-7, is EAEVAQSPRYKITEKSQAVAFWCDPISGHATLYWYRQILGQGPELLVQFQDESVVDDSQLPKDRFSAERLKGVDSTLKIQPAELGDSAMYLCASSSDRVHEQYFGPGTRLTVT.

The gene calls are TRBV19 and TRBJ1-2; TRBD1 is a possible D gene (5 bases). Deletions cut 1 base from V and 4 bases from J, with 10 bases between. Germline V CDR1 and CDR2: LNHDA, SQIVND (reference sequence). CDR3 length: 14 amino acids. Here the CDR3 DNA reads TGTGCCAGTAGTATAGTTTCAGGGCCCTATGGCTACACCTTC. It translates to CASSIVSGPYGYTF.

This chain joins TRBV6-6 and TRBJ2-1; 9 bases agree with TRBD2. Germline V CDR1 and CDR2: MNHNY, SVGAGI (reference sequence). The CDR3 is made up of 15 amino acids. J gave up 5 bases and V 6 bases, and 8 bases lay outside the gene matches. CDR3 coding DNA: TGTGCCAGCAGACACAGCGGGGGGTATAACAATGAGCAGTTCTTC. Protein: CASRHSGGYNNEQFF.

The rearrangement joins TRBV6-5 to TRBJ1-6; 7 nucleotides agree with TRBD1. V lost 6 bases to trimming and J lost 5 bases; unmatched junction nucleotides: 7. The CDR3 contains 15 residues. Germline V gene lookup returns CDR1 MNHEY and CDR2 SVGAGI. The DNA of the CDR3 is TGTGCCAGCAGCCGCTTGGGACAGCATAATTCACCCCTCCACTTT. Encoded protein: CASSRLGQHNSPLHF.

V gene TRBV11-1 combines with J gene TRBJ2-4; D is perhaps TRBD1 or TRBD2 (5 bases each). Germline lookup yields CDR1 SGHAT and CDR2 FQDESV (reference sequence). The V end was cut by 4 bases, the J end by 5 bases, with 18 bases between. The CDR3 extends over 16 amino acids. CDR3 sequence: CASSSSRGTYENIQYF. In DNA form, the CDR3 reads TGTGCCAGCAGCTCTAGCCGGGGCACGTACGAAAACATTCAGTACTTC.

This clone was found a few times. The V call is TRBV19, the J call TRBJ1-1, with D possibly matching TRBD1 (5 bases). The V end was cut by 10 bases, the J end by 1 base, with 16 bases between. The CDR3 is made up of 14 amino acids. In germline, CDR1 is LNHDA, CDR2 SQIVND (reference sequence). In nucleotides, the CDR3 is TGTGCCACAGCGAGGCGGGACGCGAACACTGAAGCTTTCTTT. Its protein is CATARRDANTEAFF.

This rearrangement joins TRBV14 to TRBJ2-5, with 7 bases lining up with TRBD2. Germline-derived CDR1 and CDR2 are SGHDN and FVKESK. The V and J ends lost 1 base and 5 bases, in that order; junction bases with no gene match: 10. The CDR3 length is 16 residues. In DNA, the CDR3 is TGTGCCAGCAGCCAAGGGGTAGCGGGTCGCAGGGAGACCCAGTACTTC. Translated: CASSQGVAGRRETQYF. The full variable domain, rest sourced from reference TRBV14 and TRBJ2-5, is EAGVTQFPSHSVIEKGQTVTLRCDPISGHDNLYWYRRVMGKEIKFLLHFVKESKQDESGMPNNRFLAERTGGTYSTLKVQPAELEDSGVYFCASSQGVAGRRETQYFGPGTRLLVL.

Turning to this clone: Relative to the germline gene, one junction end is altered; a read error may explain this. The rearrangement links TRBV5-8 to TRBJ1-4, with D unclear. This CDR3 region has 16 residues. In germline, CDR1 is SGHTS, CDR2 YDEGEE. This CDR3 is CASSYQSSLTSEKLFF. For the CDR3, the DNA is TGTGCCAGCAGCTACCAGTCCAGCCTTACTAGTGAAAAACTGTTTTTT.

The chain recombines TRBV19 with TRBJ1-6, with 7 bases identical to TRBD1. The germline V gene has CDR1 LNHDA and CDR2 SQIVND (reference sequence). The CDR3 has 13 amino acids. V was clipped by 6 bases and J by 9 bases; unmatched bases: 5. In DNA, the CDR3 is TGTGCCAGTAGCACAACAGGGGTTTCACCCCTCCACTTT. Translating gives CASSTTGVSPLHF.

This chain joins TRBV7-3 and TRBJ2-3; no clear D gene. Per germline, CDR1 SGHTA and CDR2 FQGTGA. CDR3 size: 13 residues. V lost 1 base and J lost 4, with 6 bases in between. CDR3 nucleotide sequence: TGTGCCAGCAGCTTAAATCAGCCAGATACGCAGTATTTT. Protein sequence: CASSLNQPDTQYF.

The chain uses TRBV5-6 and TRBJ1-2; a weak D match, TRBD1 (6 bases). Trimming cost V 0 bases and J 3 bases, with 12 bases left between them. Germline V gene sequence: CDR1 SGHDT, CDR2 YYEEEE. This CDR3 contains 15 residues. The CDR3 DNA follows: TGTGCCAGCAGCTTGGGTGACAGGCACTACTATGGCTACACCTTC. This codes for CASSLGDRHYYGYTF.

This chain uses TRBV6-6 with TRBJ1-2; 8 nucleotides line up with TRBD1. V dropped 6 bases and J dropped 7; count of bases not matched to a gene: 10. This CDR3 contains 14 residues. The germline V gene has CDR1 MNHNY and CDR2 SVGAGI (reference sequence). CDR3 DNA: TGTGCCAGCAGAGCACCGGGACAGGCGGTTGGCTACACCTTC. This gives the protein CASRAPGQAVGYTF.

This chain joins TRBV7-9 and TRBJ1-2, with 8 bases fitting TRBD1. The J segment lost 4 bases and the V segment lost 6 bases, leaving 4 bases of the junction unmatched. The CDR3 covers 13 residues. CDR1 SEHNR and CDR2 FQNEAQ come from the germline V gene (reference sequence). CDR3 sequence reads: CASSLDRAYGYTF. CDR3 bases: TGTGCCAGCAGTTTGGACAGGGCCTATGGCTACACCTTC.

This chain joins TRBV7-8 and TRBJ2-3; D gene uncertain. The germline gives CDR1 SGHVS, CDR2 FQNEAQ. The V gene lost 1 base and the J gene lost 3 bases, with 8 bases spanning the gap. The CDR3 length is 14 residues. CDR3 residues: CASSLGDGTDTQYF. CDR3 DNA sequence: TGTGCCAGCAGCTTAGGAGACGGTACAGATACGCAGTATTTT.

The rearrangement uses TRBV25-1 and TRBJ2-7; no clear D. Germline CDR1 and CDR2: MGHDK and SYGVNS. V dropped 6 bases and J dropped 3 bases, with 9 bases sitting between them. The CDR3 extends over 12 amino acids. CDR3 in amino acids: CASSLAGYEQYF. In DNA, the CDR3 is TGTGCCAGCAGCCTCGCTGGCTACGAGCAGTACTTC.

This chain joins TRBV4-3 and TRBJ2-3; 8 bases are a match to TRBD2. Germline V CDR1 and CDR2: LGHNA, YSLEER. There are 15 residues in the CDR3. The trim removed 1 base at V and 5 bases at J, leaving 5 bases unmatched. In nucleotides, the CDR3 is TGCGCCAGCAGCCAAGCCTCGGGGGGGGGAGATACGCAGTATTTT. Protein sequence: CASSQASGGGDTQYF.

V usage is TRBV6-5 and J usage is TRBJ2-2; tentative D call: TRBD2 (5 bases). Germline V gives CDR1 MNHEY, CDR2 SVGAGI. V lost 7 bases, J lost 3 bases, and 9 bases lay in between. This CDR3 is 13 amino acids long. In DNA, the CDR3 is TGTGCCAGCATGCGGCGGGACACCGGGGAGCTGTTTTTT. Translating gives CASMRRDTGELFF.

V gene TRBV6-5 combines with J gene TRBJ1-2; D is undetermined. The germline gives CDR1 MNHEY, CDR2 SVGAGI. V shed 10 bases and J shed 2 bases, with 11 bases lying between them. The CDR3 contains 12 residues. CDR3 DNA sequence: TGTGCCACCCTAGACCCGAACTATGGCTACACCTTC. Translation: CATLDPNYGYTF.

The rearrangement links TRBV25-1 to TRBJ2-5, with 7 bases identical to TRBD1. The J segment lost 2 bases and the V segment lost 5 bases, leaving 5 bases of the junction unmatched. CDR1 and CDR2 from the germline V gene are MGHDK and SYGVNS. The CDR3 is 14 amino acids. The CDR3 bases are TGTGCCAGCAGTACGGGACAGAAACAAGAGACCCAGTACTTC. Residues: CASSTGQKQETQYF. The full variable domain, completed using reference TRBV25-1 and TRBJ2-5, is EADIYQTPRYLVIGTGKKITLECSQTMGHDKMYWYQQDPGMELHLIHYSYGVNSTEKGDLSSESTVSRIRTEHFPLTLESARPSHTSQYLCASSTGQKQETQYFGPGTRLLVL.

The chain has TRBV27 and TRBJ2-2; the D is unclear. The CDR3 extends over 12 amino acids. CDR1 and CDR2 from the germline V gene are MNHEY and SMNVEV (reference sequence). The V end lost 5 bases, the J end lost 3 bases, and 4 bases lay between the germline ends. CDR3 residues: CASSPYTGELFF. For the CDR3, the DNA is TGTGCCAGCAGTCCCTACACCGGGGAGCTGTTTTTT.

V is TRBV6-6 and J is TRBJ1-1, with TRBD1 as a possible D gene (6 bases). V was shortened by 11 bases and J by 0 bases, with 16 bases between the two germline ends. The CDR3 is 14 amino acids. Germline V gene data show CDR1 as MNHNY and CDR2 as SVGAGI (reference sequence). The CDR3 protein is CASRTETMNTEAFF. The CDR3 DNA reads TGTGCCTCACGGACAGAGACCATGAACACTGAAGCTTTCTTT.

The rearrangement links TRBV6-1 to TRBJ1-1; D gene unclear. This CDR3 contains 13 residues. Trimming took off 7 bases at V and 0 bases at J, with 9 bases between the two ends. CDR1 and CDR2 (germline): MNHNS, SASEGT. CDR3 nucleotides: TGTGCCAGCAACCTTAAGGTGAACACTGAAGCTTTCTTT. It yields the protein CASNLKVNTEAFF.

The chain recombines TRBV23-1 with TRBJ1-1, with D uncertain. TRBV23-1 is an ORF for which the function is uncertain. The length of the CDR3 is 14 residues. V lost 0 bases and J 3 bases, leaving 8 bases between the germline ends. The CDR3 protein is CASSQSDTDTEAFF. DNA of the CDR3: TGCGCCAGCAGTCAATCAGACACCGACACTGAAGCTTTCTTT.

The chain combines TRBV6-6 with TRBJ2-2, with a tentative D call TRBD1 (6 bases). V was cut by 10 bases and J by 0 bases, with 12 bases left in between. The CDR3 has 14 residues. Germline V gives CDR1 MNHNY, CDR2 SVGAGI (reference sequence). CDR3 coding DNA: TGTGCCACCCGGTCAGGGGCGAACACCGGGGAGCTGTTTTTT. Amino acids: CATRSGANTGELFF.